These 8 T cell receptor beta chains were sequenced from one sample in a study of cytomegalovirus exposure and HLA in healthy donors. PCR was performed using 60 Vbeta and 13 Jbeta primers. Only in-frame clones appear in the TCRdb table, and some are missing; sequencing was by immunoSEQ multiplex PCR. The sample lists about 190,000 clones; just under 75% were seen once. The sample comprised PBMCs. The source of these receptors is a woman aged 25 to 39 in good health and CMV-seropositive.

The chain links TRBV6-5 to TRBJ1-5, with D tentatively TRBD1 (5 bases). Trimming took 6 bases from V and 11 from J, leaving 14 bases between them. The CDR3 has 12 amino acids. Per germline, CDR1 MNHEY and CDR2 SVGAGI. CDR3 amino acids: CASSPAGGTQHF. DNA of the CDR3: TGTGCCAGCAGCCCCGCGGGGGGAACCCAGCATTTT.

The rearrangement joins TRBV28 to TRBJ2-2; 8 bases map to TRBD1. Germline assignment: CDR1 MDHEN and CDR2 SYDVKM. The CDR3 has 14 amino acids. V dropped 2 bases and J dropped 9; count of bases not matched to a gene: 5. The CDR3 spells CASSLGQGARELFF. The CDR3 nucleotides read TGTGCCAGCAGTTTAGGGCAGGGGGCCCGGGAGCTGTTTTTT.

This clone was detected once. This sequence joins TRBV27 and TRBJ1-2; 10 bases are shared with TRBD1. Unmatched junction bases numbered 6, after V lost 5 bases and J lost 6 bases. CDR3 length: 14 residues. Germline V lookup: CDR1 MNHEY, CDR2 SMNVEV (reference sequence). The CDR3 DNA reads TGTGCCAGCAGTCTTCTCGGGACAGGGGATGGCTACACCTTC. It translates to CASSLLGTGDGYTF.

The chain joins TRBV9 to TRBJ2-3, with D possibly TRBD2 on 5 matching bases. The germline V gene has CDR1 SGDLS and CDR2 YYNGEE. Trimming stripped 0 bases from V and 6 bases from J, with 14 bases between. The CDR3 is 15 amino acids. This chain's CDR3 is CASSVGRTSRDTQYF. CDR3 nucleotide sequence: TGTGCCAGCAGCGTAGGTCGAACTAGTCGGGATACGCAGTATTTT.

The DNA for the CDR3 is TGTGCCAGCAGACATCTCTCTGGAAACACCATATATTTT. Residues: CASRHLSGNTIYF. The V and J genes are TRBV5-6 and TRBJ1-3; D unclear. This CDR3 comprises 13 residues. Germline V gene lookup returns CDR1 SGHDT and CDR2 YYEEEE. The ends were cut back, 5 bases at V and 0 bases at J, with 6 bases in the middle. Complete variable domain (other parts from reference TRBV5-6 and TRBJ1-3): DAGVTQSPTHLIKTRGQQVTLRCSPKSGHDTVSWYQQALGQGPQFIFQYYEEEERQRGNFPDRFSGHQFPNYSSELNVNALLLGDSALYLCASRHLSGNTIYFGEGSWLTVV.

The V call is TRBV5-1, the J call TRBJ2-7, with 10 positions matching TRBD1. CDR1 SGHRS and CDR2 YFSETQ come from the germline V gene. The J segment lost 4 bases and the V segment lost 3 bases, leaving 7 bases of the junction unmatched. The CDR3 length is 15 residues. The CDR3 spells CASSSLSDRGYEQYF. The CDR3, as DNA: TGCGCCAGCAGCTCACTTTCGGACAGGGGGTACGAGCAGTACTTC.

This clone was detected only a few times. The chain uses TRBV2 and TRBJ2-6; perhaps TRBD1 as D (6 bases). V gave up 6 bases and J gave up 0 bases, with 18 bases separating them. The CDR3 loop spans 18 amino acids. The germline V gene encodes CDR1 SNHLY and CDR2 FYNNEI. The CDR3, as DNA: TGTGCCAGCAGCAGGACAGCGCGTCGGAGCTCTGGGGCCAACGTCCTGACTTTC. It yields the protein CASSRTARRSSGANVLTF.

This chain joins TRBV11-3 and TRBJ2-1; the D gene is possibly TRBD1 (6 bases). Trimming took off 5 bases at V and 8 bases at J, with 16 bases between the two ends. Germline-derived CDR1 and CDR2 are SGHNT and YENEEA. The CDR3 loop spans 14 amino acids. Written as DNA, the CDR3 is TGTGCCAGCAGCGTGTGGGGGCTCGGGGATGAGCAGTTCTTC. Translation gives CASSVWGLGDEQFF.